This TCR beta chain was sequenced during a study of T cells after yellow fever vaccination. Overall study findings and caveats: Most clones from primary vaccination resurfaced after the booster (96% CD4, over 75% CD8). Abundant clonotypes (contaminants from the bulk population) could be present in FACS-sorted repertoires. The appearance of a small share of clonotypes in both CD4 and CD8 compartments was observed.

A word on this clonotype: Its antigen remains unknown.

CDR1 is MNHEY and CDR2 is SVGEGT in the germline V gene. There are 16 residues in the CDR3. V was cut by 7 bases and J by 1 base, with 19 bases left in between. A universal primer site and UMIs were added as TCR cDNA was made by 5'RACE template switching. A single record per CDR3 protein comes from TCRdb applying MiXCR to the 5' RACE reads. Altogether roughly 520,000 distinct CDR3 sequences are present, roughly 22% being singletons, with the ten largest covering approximately 15%. The sequencing here drew on PBMCs, taken more than 20 days after the first yellow fever vaccination. This rearrangement joins TRBV6-2 or TRBV6-3 to TRBJ1-1, with D hard to call. The TCR comes from a young man who received the YFV17D yellow fever vaccine. CDR3 in amino acids: CASTARKRYTNTEAFF. CDR3 in DNA: TGTGCCAGCACCGCAAGGAAAAGGTACACGAACACTGAAGCTTTCTTT.